This T cell receptor beta chain was captured in a study of blood T cell repertoires in COVID-19. As for the study in general: Sample material is recorded as cDNA or gDNA derived from T cells, B-cell-depleted T cells, or PBMCs.

This CDR3 contains 14 residues. Between the trimmed V and J ends, which lost 1 base and 4 bases, there was a span of 10 bases. Per the germline V gene, CDR1 is SEHNR and CDR2 is FQNEAQ (reference sequence). Assay: immunoSEQ multiplex PCR; the TCRdb copy retains only in-frame clones and omits some. The sample records tens of thousands of clones, roughly 82% being singletons. The rearrangement uses TRBV7-9 and TRBJ1-1, with D possibly being TRBD1 (6 bases). Specimen: peripheral blood. The origin of this receptor is a man between 60 and 75 years old with acute or convalescent COVID-19. CDR3 nucleotides: TGTGCCAGCAGCTTAGGTGTACAGGGCACTGAAGCTTTCTTT. It translates to CASSLGVQGTEAFF.